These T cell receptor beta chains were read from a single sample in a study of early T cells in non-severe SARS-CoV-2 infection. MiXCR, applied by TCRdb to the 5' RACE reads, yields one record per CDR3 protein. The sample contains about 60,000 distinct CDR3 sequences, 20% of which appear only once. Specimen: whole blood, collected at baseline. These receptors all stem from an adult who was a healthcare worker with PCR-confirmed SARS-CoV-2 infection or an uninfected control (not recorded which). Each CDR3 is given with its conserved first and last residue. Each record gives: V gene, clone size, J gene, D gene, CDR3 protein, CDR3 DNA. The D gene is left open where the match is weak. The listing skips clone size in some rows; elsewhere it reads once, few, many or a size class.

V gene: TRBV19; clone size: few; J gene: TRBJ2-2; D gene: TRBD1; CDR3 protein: CASSTGTGSAGELFF; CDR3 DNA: TGTGCCAGTAGTACCGGGACAGGGTCGGCCGGGGAGCTGTTTTTT
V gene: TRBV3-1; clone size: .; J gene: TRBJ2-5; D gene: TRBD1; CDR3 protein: CASSQVQGKEETQYF; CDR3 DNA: TGTGCCAGCAGCCAAGTACAGGGGAAAGAAGAGACCCAGTACTTC
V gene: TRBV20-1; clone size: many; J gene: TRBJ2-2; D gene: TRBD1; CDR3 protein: CSARETGVTGELFF; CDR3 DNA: TGCAGTGCTAGAGAGACAGGGGTCACCGGGGAGCTGTTTTTT
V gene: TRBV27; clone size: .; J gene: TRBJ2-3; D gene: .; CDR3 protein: CASSPGLRDTDTQYF; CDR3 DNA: TGTGCCAGCAGTCCCGGCTTACGGGACACAGATACGCAGTATTTT
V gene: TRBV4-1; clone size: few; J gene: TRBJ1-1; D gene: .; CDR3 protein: CASSQPILRGRTEAFF; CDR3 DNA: TGCGCCAGCAGCCAACCTATACTCCGGGGAAGGACTGAAGCTTTCTTT
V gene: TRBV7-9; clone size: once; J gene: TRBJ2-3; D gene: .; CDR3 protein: CASSPIRPVTDTQYF; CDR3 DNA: TGTGCCAGCAGCCCAATTAGACCCGTCACAGATACGCAGTATTTT
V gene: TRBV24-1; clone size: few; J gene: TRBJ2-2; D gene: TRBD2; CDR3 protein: CATSESGTSRTGELFF; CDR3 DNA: TGTGCCACCAGTGAATCCGGGACTAGCAGGACCGGGGAGCTGTTTTTT
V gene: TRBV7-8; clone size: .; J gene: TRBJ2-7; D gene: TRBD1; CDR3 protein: CASSPTGYEQYF; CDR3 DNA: TGTGCCAGCAGCCCGACAGGGTACGAGCAGTACTTC
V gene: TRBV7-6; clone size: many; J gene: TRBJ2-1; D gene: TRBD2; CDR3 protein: CASSLARGANNEQFF; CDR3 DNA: TGTGCCAGCAGCTTAGCGCGGGGGGCAAACAATGAGCAGTTCTTC
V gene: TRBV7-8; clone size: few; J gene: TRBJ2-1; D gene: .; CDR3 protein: CASSPTSVNEQFF; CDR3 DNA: TGTGCCAGCAGCCCCACATCAGTCAATGAGCAGTTCTTC
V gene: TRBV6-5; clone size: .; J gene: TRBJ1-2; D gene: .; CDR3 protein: CASTNSGGKGYTF; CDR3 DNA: TGTGCCAGCACTAACTCTGGAGGGAAAGGCTACACCTTC
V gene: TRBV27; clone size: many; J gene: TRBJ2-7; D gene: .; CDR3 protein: CASSSQGYDEQYF; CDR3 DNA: TGTGCCAGCAGTTCACAGGGATATGACGAGCAGTACTTC
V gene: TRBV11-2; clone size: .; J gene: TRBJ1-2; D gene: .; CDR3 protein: CASSLDGQGRYGYTF; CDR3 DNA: TGTGCCAGCAGCTTAGATGGCCAGGGCCGGTATGGCTACACCTTC
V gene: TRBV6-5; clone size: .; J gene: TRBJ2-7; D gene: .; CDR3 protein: CASSYSPSAQGYEQYF; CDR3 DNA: TGTGCCAGCAGTTACTCCCCAAGCGCCCAGGGCTACGAGCAGTACTTC
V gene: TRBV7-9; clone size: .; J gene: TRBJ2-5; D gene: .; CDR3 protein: CASDAKEGQETQYF; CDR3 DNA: TGTGCCAGCGATGCGAAGGAGGGCCAAGAGACCCAGTACTTC
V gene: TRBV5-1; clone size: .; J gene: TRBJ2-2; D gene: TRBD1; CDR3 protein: CASSSTGAGELFF; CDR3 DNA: TGCGCCAGCAGTTCTACAGGGGCCGGGGAGCTGTTTTTT
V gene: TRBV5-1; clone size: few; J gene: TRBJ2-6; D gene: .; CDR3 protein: CASSLMGSGANVLTF; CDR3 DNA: TGCGCCAGCAGCTTGATGGGTTCTGGGGCCAACGTCCTGACTTTC
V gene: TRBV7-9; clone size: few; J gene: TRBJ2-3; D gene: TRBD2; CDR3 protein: CASSLSSGGTDTQYF; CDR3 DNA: TGTGCCAGCAGCTTGAGTAGCGGGGGCACAGATACGCAGTATTTT
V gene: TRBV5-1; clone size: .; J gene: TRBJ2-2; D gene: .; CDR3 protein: CASSLGRVPNTGELFF; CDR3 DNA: TGCGCGAGCAGCTTGGGGCGGGTCCCGAACACCGGGGAGCTGTTTTTT
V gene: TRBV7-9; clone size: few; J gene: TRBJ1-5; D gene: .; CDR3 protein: CASSRDGHSNQPQHF; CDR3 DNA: TGTGCCAGCAGCCGGGACGGACATAGCAATCAGCCCCAGCATTTT
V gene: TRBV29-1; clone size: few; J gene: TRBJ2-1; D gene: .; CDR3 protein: CSVEWAGEQFF; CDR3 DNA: TGCAGCGTTGAATGGGCGGGGGAGCAGTTCTTC
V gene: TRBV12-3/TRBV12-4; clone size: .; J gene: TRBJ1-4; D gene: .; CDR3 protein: CASRPTAGTNEKLFF; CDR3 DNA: TGTGCCAGCAGACCTACAGCCGGAACTAATGAAAAACTGTTTTTT
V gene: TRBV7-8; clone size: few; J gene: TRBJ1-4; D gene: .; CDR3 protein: CASSQTRGANEKLFF; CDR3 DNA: TGTGCCAGCAGCCAGACGCGGGGGGCTAATGAAAAACTGTTTTTT
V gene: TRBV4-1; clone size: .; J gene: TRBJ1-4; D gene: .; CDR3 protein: CASSQEGQVSGKLFF; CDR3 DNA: TGCGCCAGCAGCCAAGAGGGGCAGGTCTCGGGAAAACTGTTTTTT
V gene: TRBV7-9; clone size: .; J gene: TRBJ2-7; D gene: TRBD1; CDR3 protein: CASSLRTGGSHEQYF; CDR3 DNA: TGTGCCAGCAGCCTCCGGACAGGGGGGAGCCACGAGCAGTACTTC
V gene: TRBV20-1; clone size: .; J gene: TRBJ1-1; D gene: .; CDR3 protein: CSAKQLMTSNTEAFF; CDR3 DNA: TGCAGTGCTAAGCAGCTAATGACTTCGAACACTGAAGCTTTCTTT
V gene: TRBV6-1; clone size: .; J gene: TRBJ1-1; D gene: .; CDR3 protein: CASSEAAWNTEAFF; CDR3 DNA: TGTGCCAGCAGTGAAGCGGCATGGAACACTGAAGCTTTCTTT
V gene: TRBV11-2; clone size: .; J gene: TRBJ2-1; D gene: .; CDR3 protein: CASSRVPHNEQFF; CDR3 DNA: TGTGCCAGCAGCCGAGTACCCCACAATGAGCAGTTCTTC
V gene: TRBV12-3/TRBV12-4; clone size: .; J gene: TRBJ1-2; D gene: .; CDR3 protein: CASSLGSAGYTF; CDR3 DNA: TGTGCCAGCAGTTTAGGGTCCGCTGGCTACACCTTC
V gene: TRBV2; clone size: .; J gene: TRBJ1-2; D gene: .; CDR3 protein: CASSEGSTVSGYGYTF; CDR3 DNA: TGTGCCAGCAGTGAAGGCTCGACCGTCAGCGGCTATGGCTACACCTTC
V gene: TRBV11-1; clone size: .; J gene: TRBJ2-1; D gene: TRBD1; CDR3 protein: CASSQGTGFTYNEQFF; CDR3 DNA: TGTGCCAGCAGCCAGGGGACAGGGTTCACCTACAATGAGCAGTTCTTC
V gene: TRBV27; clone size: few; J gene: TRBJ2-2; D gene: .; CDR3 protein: CASSPGWTGELFF; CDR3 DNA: TGTGCCAGCAGTCCGGGGTGGACCGGGGAGCTGTTTTTT
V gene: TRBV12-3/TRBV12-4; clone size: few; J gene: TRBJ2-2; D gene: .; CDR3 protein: CASSLAHTGELFF; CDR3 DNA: TGTGCCAGCAGTTTAGCGCACACCGGGGAGCTGTTTTTT
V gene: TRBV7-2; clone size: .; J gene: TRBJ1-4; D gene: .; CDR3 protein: CASSLGTVEKLFF; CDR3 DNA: TGTGCCAGCAGCTTAGGGACAGTTGAAAAACTGTTTTTT
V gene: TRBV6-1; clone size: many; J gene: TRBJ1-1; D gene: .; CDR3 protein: CASTSGTTEAFF; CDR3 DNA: TGTGCCAGCACATCAGGGACCACTGAAGCTTTCTTT
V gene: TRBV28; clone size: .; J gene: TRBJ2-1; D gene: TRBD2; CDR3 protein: CASSFTSGNGEQFF; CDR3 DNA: TGTGCCAGCAGTTTCACTAGCGGGAATGGCGAGCAGTTCTTC
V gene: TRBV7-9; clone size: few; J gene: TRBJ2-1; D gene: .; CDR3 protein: CASSLVGLGEQFF; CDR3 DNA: TGTGCCAGCAGCTTAGTCGGGCTTGGTGAGCAGTTCTTC
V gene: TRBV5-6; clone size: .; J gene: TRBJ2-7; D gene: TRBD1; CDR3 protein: CASSYFPGTVKYEQYF; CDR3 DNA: TGTGCCAGCAGCTACTTTCCCGGGACAGTGAAGTACGAGCAGTACTTC
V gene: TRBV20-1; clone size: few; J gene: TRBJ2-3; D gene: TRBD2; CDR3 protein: CSARFQRGDTQYF; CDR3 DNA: TGCAGTGCTAGATTCCAGCGGGGAGATACGCAGTATTTT
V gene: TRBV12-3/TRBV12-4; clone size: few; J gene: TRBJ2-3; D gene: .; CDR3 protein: CASSLVRTDTQYF; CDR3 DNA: TGTGCCAGCAGTTTAGTTCGCACAGATACGCAGTATTTT
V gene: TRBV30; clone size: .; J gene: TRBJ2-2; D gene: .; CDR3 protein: CAWSIASTGELFF; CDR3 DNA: TGTGCCTGGAGTATAGCATCCACCGGGGAGCTGTTTTTT
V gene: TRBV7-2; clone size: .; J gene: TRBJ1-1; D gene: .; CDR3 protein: CASSWSGTTLFTEAFF; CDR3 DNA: TGTGCCAGCAGCTGGTCCGGGACTACCTTGTTCACTGAAGCTTTCTTT
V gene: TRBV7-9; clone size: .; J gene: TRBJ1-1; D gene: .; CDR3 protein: CASSLSRGAAFF; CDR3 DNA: TGTGCCAGCAGCTTATCTCGGGGTGCGGCTTTCTTT
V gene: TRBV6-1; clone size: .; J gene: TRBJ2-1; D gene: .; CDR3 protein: CASTLGPSSYNEQFF; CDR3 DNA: TGTGCCAGCACCCTTGGCCCCAGCTCCTACAATGAGCAGTTCTTC
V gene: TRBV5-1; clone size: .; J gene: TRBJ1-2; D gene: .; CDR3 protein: CASSQGQSGYGYTF; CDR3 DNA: TGCGCCAGCAGCCAAGGACAGTCCGGATATGGCTACACCTTC
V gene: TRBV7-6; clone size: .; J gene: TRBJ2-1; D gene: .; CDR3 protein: CASSLVRESYNEQFF; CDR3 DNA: TGTGCCAGCAGCTTAGTCAGGGAGTCCTACAATGAGCAGTTCTTC
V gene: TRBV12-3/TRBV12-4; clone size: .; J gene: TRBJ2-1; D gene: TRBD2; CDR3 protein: CASSFWLAGYNEQFF; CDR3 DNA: TGTGCCAGCAGTTTTTGGCTAGCGGGGTACAATGAGCAGTTCTTC
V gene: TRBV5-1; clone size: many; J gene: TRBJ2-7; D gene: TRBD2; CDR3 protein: CASSELAGRSYEQYF; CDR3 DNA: TGCGCCAGCAGCGAATTAGCGGGGCGGTCCTACGAGCAGTACTTC
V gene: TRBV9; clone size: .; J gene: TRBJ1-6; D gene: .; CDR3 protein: CASSVTSSYNSPLHF; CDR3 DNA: TGTGCCAGCAGCGTTACGAGCTCCTATAATTCACCCCTCCACTTT